This T cell receptor (beta chain) was recorded in a study of T cell responses to AZD1222 COVID-19 vaccine. Overall study findings and caveats: Among those given AZD1222, only five or six were seropositive at baseline.

Worth noting for this clone: What it binds is unknown.

Measured with immunoSEQ multiplex PCR; TCRdb has only the in-frame clones, and not every one. The sample contains approximately 120,000 clones, about 88% of which appear only once. The sequence was obtained from an adult in good health. Sequencing used peripheral blood, obtained on day 0 of AZD1222 vaccination.

The CDR3 coding sequence is TGTGCCAGCAGCTCCTCGGGACAGGGGAGGGAGACCCAGTACTTC. Its protein product is CASSSSGQGRETQYF. This chain uses TRBV7-9 with TRBJ2-5; 10 bases align to TRBD1. CDR1 and CDR2 (germline): SEHNR, FQNEAQ (reference sequence). CDR3 length: 15 amino acids. Germline trimming cut 4 bases from V and 5 bases from J; bases unmatched to any gene: 7.